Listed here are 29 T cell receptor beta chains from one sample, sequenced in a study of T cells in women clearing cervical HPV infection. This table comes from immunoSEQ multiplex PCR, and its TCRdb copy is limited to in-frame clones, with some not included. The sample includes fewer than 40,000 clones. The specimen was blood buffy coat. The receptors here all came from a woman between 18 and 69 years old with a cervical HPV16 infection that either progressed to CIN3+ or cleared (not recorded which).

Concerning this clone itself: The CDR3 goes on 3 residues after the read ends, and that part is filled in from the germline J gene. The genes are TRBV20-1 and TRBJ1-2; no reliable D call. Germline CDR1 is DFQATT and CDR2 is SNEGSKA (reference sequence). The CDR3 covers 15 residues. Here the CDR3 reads CSARAQWQAKQAYTF. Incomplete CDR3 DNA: TGCAGTGCTAGAGCACAGTGGCAGGCGAAACAAGCC.

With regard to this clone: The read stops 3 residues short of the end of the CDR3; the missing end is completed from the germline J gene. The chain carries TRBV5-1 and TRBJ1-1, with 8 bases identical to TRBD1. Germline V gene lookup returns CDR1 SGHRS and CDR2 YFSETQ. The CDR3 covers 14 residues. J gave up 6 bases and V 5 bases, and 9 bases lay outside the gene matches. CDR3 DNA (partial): TGCGCCAGCAGTGTCAATACAGGGGGTGCTGAA. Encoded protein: CASSVNTGGAE. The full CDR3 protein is CASSVNTGGAEAFF.

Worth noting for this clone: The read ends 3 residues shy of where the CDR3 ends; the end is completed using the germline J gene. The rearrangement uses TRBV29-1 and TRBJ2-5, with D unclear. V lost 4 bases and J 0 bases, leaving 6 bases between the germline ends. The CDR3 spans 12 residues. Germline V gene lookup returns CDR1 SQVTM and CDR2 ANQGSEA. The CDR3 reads CSVGTYQETQYF. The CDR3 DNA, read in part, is TGCAGCGTTGGCACTTACCAAGAGACC. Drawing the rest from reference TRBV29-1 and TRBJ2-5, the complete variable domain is SAVISQKPSRDICQRGTSLTIQCQVDSQVTMMFWYRQQPGQSLTLIATANQGSEATYESGFVIDKFPISRPNLTFSTLTVSNMSPEDSSIYLCSVGTYQETQYFGPGTRLLVL.

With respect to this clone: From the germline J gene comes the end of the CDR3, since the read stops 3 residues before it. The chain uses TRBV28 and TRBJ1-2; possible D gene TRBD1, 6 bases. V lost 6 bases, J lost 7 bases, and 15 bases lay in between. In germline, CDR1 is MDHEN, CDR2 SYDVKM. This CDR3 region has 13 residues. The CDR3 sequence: CASRYRVEGGYTF. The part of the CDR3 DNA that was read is TGTGCCAGCAGATACAGGGTTGAGGGTGGC.

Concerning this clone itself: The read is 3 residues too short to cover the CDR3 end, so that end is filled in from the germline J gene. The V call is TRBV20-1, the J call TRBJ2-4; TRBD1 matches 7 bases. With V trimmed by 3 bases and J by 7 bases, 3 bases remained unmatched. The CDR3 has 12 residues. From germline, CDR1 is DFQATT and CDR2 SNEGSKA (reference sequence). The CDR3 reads CSARTGWNIQYF. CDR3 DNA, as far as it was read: TGCAGTGCTAGGACAGGGTGGAACATT.

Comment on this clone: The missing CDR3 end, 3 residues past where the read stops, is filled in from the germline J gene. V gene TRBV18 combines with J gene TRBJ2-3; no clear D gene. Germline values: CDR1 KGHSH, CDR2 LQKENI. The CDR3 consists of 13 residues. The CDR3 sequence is CASSPGLEETQYF. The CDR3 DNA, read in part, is TGTGCCAGCTCACCAGGGCTCGAAGAGACG. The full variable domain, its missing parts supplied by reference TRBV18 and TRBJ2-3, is NAGVMQNPRHLVRRRGQEARLRCSPMKGHSHVYWYRQLPEEGLKFMVYLQKENIIDESGMPKERFSAEFPKEGPSILRIQQVVRGDSAAYFCASSPGLEETQYFGPGTRLTVL.

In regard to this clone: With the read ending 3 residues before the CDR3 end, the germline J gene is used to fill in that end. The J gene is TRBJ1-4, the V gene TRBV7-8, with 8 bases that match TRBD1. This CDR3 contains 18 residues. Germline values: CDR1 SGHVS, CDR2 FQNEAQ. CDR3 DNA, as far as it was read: TGTGCCAGCAGCCCATCCCAAGGACAGGGCAACTATAATTCACCA. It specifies CASSPSQGQGNYNSP. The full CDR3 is CASSPSQGQGNYNSPLFF.

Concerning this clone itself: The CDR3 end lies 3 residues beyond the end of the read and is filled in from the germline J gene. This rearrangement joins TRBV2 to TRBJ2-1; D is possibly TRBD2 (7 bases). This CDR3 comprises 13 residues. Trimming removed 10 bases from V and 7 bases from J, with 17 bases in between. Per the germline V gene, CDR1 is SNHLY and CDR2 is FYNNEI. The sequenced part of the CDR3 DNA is TGTGCCACCCAACGCGGGGGCTCGAATGAG. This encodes CATQRGGSNE. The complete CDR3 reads CATQRGGSNEQFF.

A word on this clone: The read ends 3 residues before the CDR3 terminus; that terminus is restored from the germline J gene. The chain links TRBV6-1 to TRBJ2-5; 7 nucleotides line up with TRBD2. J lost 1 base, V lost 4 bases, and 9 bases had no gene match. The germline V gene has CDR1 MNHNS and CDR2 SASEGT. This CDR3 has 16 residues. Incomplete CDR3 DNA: TGTGCCAGCAGTGGTATGGGGGGGAGAGCCCAAGAGACC. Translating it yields CASSGMGGRAQET. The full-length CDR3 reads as CASSGMGGRAQETQYF.

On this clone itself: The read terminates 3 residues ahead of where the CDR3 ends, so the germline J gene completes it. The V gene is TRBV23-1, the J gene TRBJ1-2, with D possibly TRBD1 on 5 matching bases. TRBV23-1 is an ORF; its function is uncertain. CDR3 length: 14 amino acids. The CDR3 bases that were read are TGCGCCAGCAGTCAATGGATAGACAGACACATC. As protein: CASSQWIDRHI. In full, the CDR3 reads CASSQWIDRHIYTF.

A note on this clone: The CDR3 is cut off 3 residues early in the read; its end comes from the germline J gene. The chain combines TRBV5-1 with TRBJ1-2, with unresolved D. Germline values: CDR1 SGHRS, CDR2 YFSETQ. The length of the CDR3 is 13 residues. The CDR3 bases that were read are TGCGCCAGCAGCCTGCTCGGGGTCGGCGGC. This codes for CASSLLGVGG. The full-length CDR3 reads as CASSLLGVGGYTF. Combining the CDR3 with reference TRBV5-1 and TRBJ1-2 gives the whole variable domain KAGVTQTPRYLIKTRGQQVTLSCSPISGHRSVSWYQQTPGQGLQFLFEYFSETQRNKGNFPGRFSGRQFSNSRSEMNVSTLELGDSALYLCASSLLGVGGYTFGSGTRLTVV.

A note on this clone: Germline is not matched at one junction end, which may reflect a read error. Incomplete CDR3 DNA: TGTGCCAGCACTGAAGACCTAGCCGGCGAGACC. Residues: CASTEDLAGET. The full CDR3 protein is CASTEDLAGETQYF. The V and J genes are TRBV2 and TRBJ2-5, with a tentative D call TRBD2 (5 bases). The CDR3 goes on 3 residues after the read ends, and that part is filled in from the germline J gene. The CDR3 consists of 14 residues. In germline, CDR1 is SNHLY, CDR2 FYNNEI.

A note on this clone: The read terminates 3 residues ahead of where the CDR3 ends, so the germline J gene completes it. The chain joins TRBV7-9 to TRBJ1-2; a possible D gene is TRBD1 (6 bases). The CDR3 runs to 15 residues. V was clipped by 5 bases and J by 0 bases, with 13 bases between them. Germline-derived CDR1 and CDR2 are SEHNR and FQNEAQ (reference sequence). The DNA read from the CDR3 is TGTGCCAGCAGCCCACAGGGCCTAGCTAACTATGGC. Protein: CASSPQGLANYG. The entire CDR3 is CASSPQGLANYGYTF. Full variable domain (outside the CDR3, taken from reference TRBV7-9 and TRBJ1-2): DTGVSQNPRHKITKRGQNVTFRCDPISEHNRLYWYRQTLGQGPEFLTYFQNEAQLEKSRLLSDRFSAERPKGSFSTLEIQRTEQGDSAMYLCASSPQGLANYGYTFGSGTRLTVV.

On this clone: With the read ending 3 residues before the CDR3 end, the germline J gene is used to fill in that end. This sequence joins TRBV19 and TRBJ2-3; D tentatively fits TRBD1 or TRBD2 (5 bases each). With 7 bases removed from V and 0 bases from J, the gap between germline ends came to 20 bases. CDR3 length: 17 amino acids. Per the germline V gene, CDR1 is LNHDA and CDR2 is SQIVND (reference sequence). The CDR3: CASTLRGGLTSTDTQYF. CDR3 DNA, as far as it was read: TGTGCCAGTACCCTGAGGGGCGGCTTGACTAGCACAGATACG.

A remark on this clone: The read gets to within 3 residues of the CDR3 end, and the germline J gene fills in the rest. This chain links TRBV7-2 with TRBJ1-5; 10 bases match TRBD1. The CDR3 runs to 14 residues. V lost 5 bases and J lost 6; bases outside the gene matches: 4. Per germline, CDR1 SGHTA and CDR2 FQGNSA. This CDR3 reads CASSVTGGGQPQHF. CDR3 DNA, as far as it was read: TGTGCCAGCAGCGTGACAGGGGGCGGTCAGCCC.

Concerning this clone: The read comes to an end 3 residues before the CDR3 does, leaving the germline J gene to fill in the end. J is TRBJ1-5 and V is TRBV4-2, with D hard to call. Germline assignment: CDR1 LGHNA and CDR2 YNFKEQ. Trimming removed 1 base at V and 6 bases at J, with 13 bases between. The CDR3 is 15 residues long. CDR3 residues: CASSQVFGEGQPQHF. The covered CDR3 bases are TGTGCCAGCAGCCAAGTGTTCGGGGAGGGTCAGCCC.

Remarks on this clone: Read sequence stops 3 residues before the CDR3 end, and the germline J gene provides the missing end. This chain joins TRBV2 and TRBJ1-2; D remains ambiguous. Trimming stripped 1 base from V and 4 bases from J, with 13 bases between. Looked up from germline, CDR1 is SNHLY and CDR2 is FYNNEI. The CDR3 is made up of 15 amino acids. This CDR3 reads CASSEVWQSGYGYTF. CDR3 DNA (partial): TGTGCCAGCAGTGAAGTGTGGCAGTCTGGCTATGGC.

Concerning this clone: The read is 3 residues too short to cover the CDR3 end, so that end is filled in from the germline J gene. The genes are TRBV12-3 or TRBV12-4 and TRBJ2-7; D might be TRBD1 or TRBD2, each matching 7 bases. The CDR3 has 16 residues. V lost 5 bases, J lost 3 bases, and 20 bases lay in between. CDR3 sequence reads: CASSPGGRGKGYEQYF. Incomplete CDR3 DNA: TGTGCCAGCAGTCCAGGGGGGAGGGGTAAAGGCTACGAG.

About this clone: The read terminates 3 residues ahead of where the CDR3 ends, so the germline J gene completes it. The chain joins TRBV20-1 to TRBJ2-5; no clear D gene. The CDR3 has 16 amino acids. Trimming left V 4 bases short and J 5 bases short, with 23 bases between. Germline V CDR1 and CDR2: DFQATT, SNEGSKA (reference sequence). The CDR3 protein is CSAIQGSSPPLETQYF. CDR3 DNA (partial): TGCAGTGCTATCCAAGGGTCTTCACCACCCCTGGAGACC.

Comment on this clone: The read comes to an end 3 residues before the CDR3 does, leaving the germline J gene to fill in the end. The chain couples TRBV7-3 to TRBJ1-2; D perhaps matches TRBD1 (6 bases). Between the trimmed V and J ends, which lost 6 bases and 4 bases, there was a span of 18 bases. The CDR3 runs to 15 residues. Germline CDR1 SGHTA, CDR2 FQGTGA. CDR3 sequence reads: CASSRGGGSGYGYTF. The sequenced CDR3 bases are TGTGCCAGCAGTCGTGGGGGCGGGAGTGGCTATGGC.

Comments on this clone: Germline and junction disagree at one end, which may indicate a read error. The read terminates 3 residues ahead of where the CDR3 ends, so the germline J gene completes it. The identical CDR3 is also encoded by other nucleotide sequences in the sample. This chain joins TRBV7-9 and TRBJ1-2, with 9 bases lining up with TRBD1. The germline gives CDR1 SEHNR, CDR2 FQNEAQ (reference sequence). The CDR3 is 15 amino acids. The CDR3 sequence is CASSPRQGVYDGYTF. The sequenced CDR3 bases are TGTGCCAGCAGCCCGCGACAGGGGGTATATGATGGT.

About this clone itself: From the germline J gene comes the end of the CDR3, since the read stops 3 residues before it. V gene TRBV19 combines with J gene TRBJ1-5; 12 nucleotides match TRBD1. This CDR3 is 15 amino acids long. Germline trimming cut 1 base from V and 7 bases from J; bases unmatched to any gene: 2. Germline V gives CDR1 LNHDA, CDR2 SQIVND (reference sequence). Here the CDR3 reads CASSIGDRGRQPQHF. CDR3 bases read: TGTGCCAGTAGTATAGGGGACAGGGGGCGACAGCCC.

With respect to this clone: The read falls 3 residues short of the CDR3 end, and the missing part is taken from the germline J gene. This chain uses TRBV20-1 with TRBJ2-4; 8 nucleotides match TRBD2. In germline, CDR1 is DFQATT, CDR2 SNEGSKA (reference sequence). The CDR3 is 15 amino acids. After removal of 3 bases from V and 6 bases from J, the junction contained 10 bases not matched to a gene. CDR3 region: CSASDRELAANIQYF. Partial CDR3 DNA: TGCAGTGCTAGTGATCGCGAACTAGCGGCAAACATT.

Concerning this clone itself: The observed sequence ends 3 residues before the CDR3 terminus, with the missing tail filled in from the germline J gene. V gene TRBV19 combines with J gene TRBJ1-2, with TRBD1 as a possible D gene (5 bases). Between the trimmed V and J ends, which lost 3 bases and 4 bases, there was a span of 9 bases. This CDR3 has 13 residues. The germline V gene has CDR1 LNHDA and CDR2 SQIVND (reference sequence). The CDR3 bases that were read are TGTGCCAGTAGTATTGGCAGGGTCTATGGC. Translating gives CASSIGRVYG. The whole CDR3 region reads CASSIGRVYGYTF.

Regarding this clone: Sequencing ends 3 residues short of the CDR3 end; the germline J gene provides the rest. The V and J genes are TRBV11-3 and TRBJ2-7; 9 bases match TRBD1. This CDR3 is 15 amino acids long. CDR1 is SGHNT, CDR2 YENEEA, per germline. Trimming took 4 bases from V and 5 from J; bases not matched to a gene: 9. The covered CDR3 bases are TGTGCCAGCAGCTCCGCCGGGACAGGGATTCACGAG. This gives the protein CASSSAGTGIHE. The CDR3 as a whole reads CASSSAGTGIHEQYF.

Partial CDR3 DNA: TGTGCCAGCAGTAGCGTTGCAACTAATGAAAAG. This sequence encodes CASSSVATNEK. The full CDR3 reads CASSSVATNEKLFF. This rearrangement joins TRBV2 to TRBJ2-2; D gene uncertain. From the germline J gene comes the end of the CDR3, since the read stops 3 residues before it. CDR1 and CDR2 from the germline V gene are SNHLY and FYNNEI. The CDR3 loop spans 14 amino acids.

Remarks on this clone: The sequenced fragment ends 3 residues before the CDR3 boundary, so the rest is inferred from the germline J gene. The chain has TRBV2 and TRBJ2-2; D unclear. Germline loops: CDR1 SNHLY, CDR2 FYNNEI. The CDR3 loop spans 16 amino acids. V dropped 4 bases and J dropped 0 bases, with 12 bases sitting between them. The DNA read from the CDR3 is TGTGCCAGCAGTGGAATCTGGGCCGCGAACACCGGGGAG. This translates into CASSGIWAANTGE. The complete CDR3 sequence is CASSGIWAANTGELFF.

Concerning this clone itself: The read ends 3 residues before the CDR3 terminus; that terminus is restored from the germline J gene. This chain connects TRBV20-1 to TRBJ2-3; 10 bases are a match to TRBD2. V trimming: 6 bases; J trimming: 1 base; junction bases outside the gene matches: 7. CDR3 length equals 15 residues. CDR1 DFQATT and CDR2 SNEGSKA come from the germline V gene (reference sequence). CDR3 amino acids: CSATTSGVRTDTQYF. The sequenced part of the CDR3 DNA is TGCAGTGCCACTACTAGCGGGGTACGCACAGATACG.

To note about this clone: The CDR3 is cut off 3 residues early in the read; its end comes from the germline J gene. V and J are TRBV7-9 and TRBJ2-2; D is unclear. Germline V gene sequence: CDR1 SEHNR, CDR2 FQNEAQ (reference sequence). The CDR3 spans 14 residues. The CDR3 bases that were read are TGTGCCAGCAGCGCAGGAGTAGAGGCCAACGTG. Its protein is CASSAGVEANV. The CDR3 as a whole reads CASSAGVEANVLFF.